Considering frequency, the clone carrying this T cell receptor beta chain is medium-sized. These data come from a study of T cell clusters in autoimmune cytopenias. Each sample's input was 250 ng genomic DNA, 38,000 or so genome equivalents. Multiplex touch-down PCR amplified TRB using TRB-A and TRB-B pools in one tube. One entry per CDR3 protein, without DNA, is what TCRdb gives after re-calling the multiplex PCR reads. Its listing shows about 5,300 distinct CDR3 sequences. This sample also appeared in a second study, on T cell repertoires in aging, cancer and after chemotherapy. From that report: Over several months to years, re-sampled healthy donor repertoires clearly shared clones.

The clonotype originates from a human donor in good health. The sequencing sample was made of peripheral blood.

The CDR3 is CASSLDWVGTGELFF. The chain is built from TRBV5-6 and TRBJ2-2. The CDR3 has 15 amino acids. CDR1 and CDR2 from the germline V gene are SGHDT and YYEEEE.